This T cell receptor beta chain was captured in a study of spatial heterogeneity in lung cancer. Study-wide background: More beta-chain than alpha-chain sequences were consistently detected. An average of more than ten raw reads was observed per unique TCR and UMI combination.

Sample time point: sample taken at primary tumor resection. Whole RNA, isolated from tumor, nontumor lung or frozen PBMC, was sequenced without prior sorting. The V end lost 4 bases, the J end lost 6 bases, and 16 bases lay between the germline ends. This CDR3 comprises 14 residues. Germline CDR1 DFQATT, CDR2 SNEGSKA (reference sequence). Many counts were recorded for this clonotype. TCRdb re-called the 5' RACE reads through MiXCR, storing one row per CDR3 protein. The table shows tens of thousands of distinct CDR3 sequences, with roughly 6.5% occurring only once. The sequence came from a female donor with early-stage non-small cell lung cancer. Here the sequenced sample was PBMCs, taken at surgery. This chain joins TRBV20-1 and TRBJ2-1; no definite D call. CDR3 sequence reads: CSAMELPPPNEQFF. The CDR3 DNA sequence: TGCAGTGCTATGGAACTCCCGCCCCCCAATGAGCAGTTCTTC.